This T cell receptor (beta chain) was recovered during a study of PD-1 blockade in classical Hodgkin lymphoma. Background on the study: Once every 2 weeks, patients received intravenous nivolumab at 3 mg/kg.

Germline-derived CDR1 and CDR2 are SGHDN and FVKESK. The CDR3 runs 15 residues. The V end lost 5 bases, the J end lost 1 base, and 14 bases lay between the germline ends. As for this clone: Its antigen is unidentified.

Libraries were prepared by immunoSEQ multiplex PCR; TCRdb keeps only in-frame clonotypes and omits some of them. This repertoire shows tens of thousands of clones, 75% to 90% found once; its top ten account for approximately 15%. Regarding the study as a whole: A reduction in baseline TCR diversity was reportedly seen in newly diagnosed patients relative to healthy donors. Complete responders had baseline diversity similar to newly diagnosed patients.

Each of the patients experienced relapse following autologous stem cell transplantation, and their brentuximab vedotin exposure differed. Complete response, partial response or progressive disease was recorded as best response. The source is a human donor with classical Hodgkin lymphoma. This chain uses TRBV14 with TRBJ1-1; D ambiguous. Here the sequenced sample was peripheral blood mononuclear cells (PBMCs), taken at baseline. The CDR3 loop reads CASSFLKDPNTEAFF. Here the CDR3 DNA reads TGTGCCAGCAGCTTCCTCAAGGACCCGAACACTGAAGCTTTCTTT.